The 28 T cell receptor beta chains below come from one sample, sequenced in a study of identifying expanded T cells in peripheral blood. Profiling relied on immunoSEQ multiplex PCR, and the TCRdb table lists in-frame clones only, not all of them. The data contain about 90,000 clones, more than 75% of them singletons. What was sequenced was blood. These receptors originate from a person aged 18-70 years in good health.

J is TRBJ1-1 and V is TRBV13; 7 bases match TRBD1. CDR3 size: 15 residues. Germline CDR1 reads PRHDT; CDR2 reads FYEKMQ (reference sequence). J was trimmed by 1 base and V by 8 bases; bases with no gene match: 10. As DNA, the CDR3 is TGTGCCAGCCTCATGGGACAGTTGAAGAACACTGAAGCTTTCTTT. Amino acids: CASLMGQLKNTEAFF.

This clone was observed once. V gene TRBV10-2 combines with J gene TRBJ1-6, with 7 bases aligning to TRBD1. The V segment lost 5 bases and the J segment 8 bases; nucleotides outside the gene matches: 12. The CDR3 extends over 16 amino acids. Germline CDR1 and CDR2: WSHSY and SAAADI. CDR3 amino acids: CASSIAGTAAHSPLHF. The CDR3, as DNA: TGCGCCAGCAGTATCGCCGGGACAGCAGCACATTCACCCCTCCACTTT.

The chain combines TRBV7-2 with TRBJ2-5, with 11 nucleotides matching TRBD1. Germline trimming cut 3 bases from V and 5 bases from J; bases unmatched to any gene: 8. The length of the CDR3 is 16 residues. Germline V gene lookup returns CDR1 SGHTA and CDR2 FQGNSA. The CDR3 DNA sequence: TGTGCCAGCAGCTTCCCGGGACAGGGGGGGTCGGAGACCCAGTACTTC. It codes for CASSFPGQGGSETQYF. Supplemented by reference TRBV7-2 and TRBJ2-5, the full variable domain reads GAGVSQSPSNKVTEKGKDVELRCDPISGHTALYWYRQSLGQGLEFLIYFQGNSAPDKSGLPSDRFSAERTGGSVSTLTIQRTQQEDSAVYLCASSFPGQGGSETQYFGPGTRLLVL.

This clone was seen only once. The chain links TRBV4-1 to TRBJ2-7; no clear D gene. The germline V gene has CDR1 MGHRA and CDR2 YSYEKL. The CDR3 sequence is 14 residues long. Trimming shortened V by 1 base and J by 3 bases, and 10 bases separated the two germline ends. CDR3 residues: CASSQVDGDYEQYF. As DNA, the CDR3 is TGCGCCAGCAGCCAAGTGGACGGAGACTACGAGCAGTACTTC.

The chain carries TRBV9 and TRBJ1-1; no definite D call. Germline values: CDR1 SGDLS, CDR2 YYNGEE. The CDR3 is made up of 13 amino acids. V lost 2 bases, J lost 5 bases, and 10 bases lay in between. CDR3 amino acids: CASSVKERTEAFF. The CDR3 region has the DNA TGTGCCAGCAGCGTGAAGGAAAGGACTGAAGCTTTCTTT.

The genes are TRBV5-1 and TRBJ1-1; the D is unclear. In germline, CDR1 is SGHRS, CDR2 YFSETQ. The V gene lost 5 bases and the J gene lost 11 bases, with 22 bases spanning the gap. CDR3 length: 14 amino acids. This chain's CDR3 is CASRFSGEGKWAFF. The CDR3 DNA follows: TGCGCCAGCAGATTCTCCGGAGAGGGAAAGTGGGCTTTCTTT.

V and J are TRBV5-4 and TRBJ1-1; 10 positions match TRBD1. The CDR3 runs 15 residues. Germline loops: CDR1 SGHNT, CDR2 YYREEE (reference sequence). The junction had 9 bases not matched to a gene; V was cut back by 7 bases and J by 3 bases. The CDR3 region is CASGNGDRGHTEAFF. For the CDR3, the DNA is TGTGCCAGCGGAAACGGGGACAGGGGCCACACTGAAGCTTTCTTT.

The chain employs TRBV11-3 and TRBJ1-1, with D possibly being TRBD1 (6 bases). CDR3 length: 15 residues. The V gene lost 6 bases and the J gene lost 8 bases, with 22 bases spanning the gap. The V gene's germline CDR1 is SGHNT and CDR2 YENEEA. CDR3 in amino acids: CASRHSLQGLPEAFF. CDR3 in DNA: TGTGCCAGCAGACACTCCCTCCAGGGGCTCCCGGAAGCTTTCTTT.

The genes are TRBV6-1 and TRBJ1-2; D remains ambiguous. The CDR3 contains 12 residues. The V end lost 6 bases, the J end lost 1 base, and 6 bases lay between the germline ends. Germline CDR1 is MNHNS and CDR2 is SASEGT. In DNA, the CDR3 is TGTGCCAGCAGGGGCCTTAACTATGGCTACACCTTC. Amino acids: CASRGLNYGYTF.

The chain employs TRBV9 and TRBJ2-3; possible D gene TRBD2, 5 bases. The V gene lost 0 bases and the J gene lost 7 bases, with 9 bases spanning the gap. Germline CDR1 SGDLS, CDR2 YYNGEE. The CDR3 spans 13 residues. The CDR3 DNA reads TGTGCCAGCAGCGTAGAAGAGGGATATACGCAGTATTTT. This encodes CASSVEEGYTQYF.

The chain joins TRBV6-5 to TRBJ1-5; no reliable D call. The CDR3 length is 15 residues. The germline V gene encodes CDR1 MNHEY and CDR2 SVGAGI. Trimming cost V 8 bases and J 4 bases, with 18 bases left between them. The CDR3 protein is CASGSPTGLNQPQHF. CDR3 DNA sequence: TGTGCCAGCGGCAGCCCGACGGGGTTAAATCAGCCCCAGCATTTT.

This chain connects TRBV6-5 to TRBJ1-2; no clear D gene. The V end lost 4 bases, the J end lost 4 bases, and 13 bases lay between the germline ends. This CDR3 comprises 14 residues. Looked up from germline, CDR1 is MNHEY and CDR2 is SVGAGI. CDR3 sequence: CASSLGGLVYGYTF. CDR3 coding DNA: TGTGCCAGCAGTTTGGGCGGGCTTGTCTATGGCTACACCTTC.

As DNA, the CDR3 is TGTGCCAGTAGAACAGGGACGAACACTGAAGCTTTCTTT. It translates to CASRTGTNTEAFF. V gene TRBV19 combines with J gene TRBJ1-1; D might be TRBD1 (6 bases). The ends were cut back, 6 bases at V and 1 base at J, with 9 bases in the middle. CDR3 length equals 13 residues. Germline V CDR1 and CDR2: LNHDA, SQIVND (reference sequence).

The chain employs TRBV7-7 and TRBJ2-3; possibly TRBD1 for D (5 bases). Deletions cut 2 bases from V and 5 bases from J, with 8 bases between. CDR3 size: 13 residues. Germline V CDR1 and CDR2: SSHAT, FNYEAQ (reference sequence). The CDR3 spells CASSLQTEDTQYF. The DNA for the CDR3 is TGTGCCAGCAGCTTACAGACAGAAGATACGCAGTATTTT.

The chain joins TRBV6-6 to TRBJ2-5; TRBD2 is a possible D gene (5 bases). With 8 bases removed from V and 4 bases from J, the gap between germline ends came to 11 bases. The CDR3 runs 12 residues. Germline V lookup: CDR1 MNHNY, CDR2 SVGAGI (reference sequence). CDR3 protein: CASRYGGETQYF. CDR3 DNA sequence: TGTGCCAGCCGCTATGGAGGAGAGACCCAGTACTTC.

A few counts support this clone. This sequence joins TRBV7-9 and TRBJ2-7; possibly TRBD1 or TRBD2 for D (5 bases each). Germline lookup yields CDR1 SEHNR and CDR2 FQNEAQ (reference sequence). Trimming took 4 bases from V and 4 from J, leaving 5 bases between them. The CDR3 covers 11 residues. CDR3: CASSWGYEQYF. Written as DNA, the CDR3 is TGTGCCAGCAGCTGGGGGTACGAGCAGTACTTC.

The CDR3 DNA reads TGCGCCAGCGCAAGGGGCCCGGGAGAGGGAAGCGGGTATGGCTACACCTTC. Its translation: CASARGPGEGSGYGYTF. The chain combines TRBV4-3 with TRBJ1-2, with a weak D call TRBD1 (5 bases). There are 17 residues in the CDR3. CDR1 is LGHNA and CDR2 is YSLEER in the germline V gene. The ends were cut back, 8 bases at V and 5 bases at J, with 27 bases in the middle.

This chain uses TRBV11-3 with TRBJ1-1, with a possible D match to TRBD1 (6 bases). The CDR3 sequence is 16 residues long. Germline CDR1 SGHNT, CDR2 YENEEA. The germline V and J ends were trimmed by 5 bases and 11 bases, with 27 bases remaining between them. The CDR3 sequence: CASSPTLQGRLLGAFF. The CDR3 nucleotides read TGTGCCAGCAGCCCTACCCTGCAGGGGAGGTTGCTGGGTGCTTTCTTT.

The gene calls are TRBV5-1 and TRBJ2-5; the D is unclear. The CDR3 contains 12 residues. The germline V and J ends were trimmed by 5 bases and 5 bases, with 10 bases remaining between them. The germline gives CDR1 SGHRS, CDR2 YFSETQ. The CDR3 reads CASSKAWETQYF. The CDR3 DNA reads as TGCGCCAGCAGTAAGGCGTGGGAGACCCAGTACTTC. The entire variable domain, with the rest obtained from reference TRBV5-1 and TRBJ2-5, is as follows: KAGVTQTPRYLIKTRGQQVTLSCSPISGHRSVSWYQQTPGQGLQFLFEYFSETQRNKGNFPGRFSGRQFSNSRSEMNVSTLELGDSALYLCASSKAWETQYFGPGTRLLVL.

The chain recombines TRBV27 with TRBJ2-1; 10 positions match TRBD1. CDR1 and CDR2 from the germline V gene are MNHEY and SMNVEV (reference sequence). V lost 2 bases and J lost 6; bases outside the gene matches: 10. The CDR3 spans 17 residues. DNA for the CDR3: TGTGCCAGCAGTTTACCTTCCGACAGGGGGCTAAGCAATGAGCAGTTCTTC. It yields the protein CASSLPSDRGLSNEQFF.

In nucleotides, the CDR3 is TGTGCCAGTATTTATGCGGGGGCCCACACCGGGGAGCTGTTTTTT. This gives the protein CASIYAGAHTGELFF. The rearrangement uses TRBV19 and TRBJ2-2, with a possible D match to TRBD2 (7 bases). Germline CDR1 LNHDA, CDR2 SQIVND (reference sequence). The CDR3 is made up of 15 amino acids. Trimming shortened V by 7 bases and J by 3 bases, and 15 bases separated the two germline ends.

The rearrangement joins TRBV27 to TRBJ1-2; possibly TRBD1 for D (5 bases). This CDR3 contains 14 residues. Germline V CDR1 and CDR2: MNHEY, SMNVEV (reference sequence). Trimming pared 1 base from V and 8 bases from J, leaving 14 bases between. The CDR3 here is CASSLYGTLDGYTF. In DNA, the CDR3 is TGTGCCAGCAGTTTATATGGGACCTTGGACGGCTACACCTTC.

The J gene is TRBJ2-5, the V gene TRBV5-1, with D tentatively TRBD1 or TRBD2 (5 bases each). The closer fit of TRBJ2-7 to the DNA end suggests the J call may be wrong. Germline lookup yields CDR1 SGHRS and CDR2 YFSETQ. CDR3 length equals 14 residues. DNA for the CDR3: TGCGCCAGCAAACGAGGGACCGCTGATTACGAGCAGTACTTC. It encodes CASKRGTADYEQYF.

The chain combines TRBV27 with TRBJ2-7, with 7 bases identical to TRBD1. CDR1 is MNHEY, CDR2 SMNVEV, per germline (reference sequence). This CDR3 contains 14 residues. V gave up 4 bases and J gave up 4 bases; unmatched junction bases: 7. CDR3 amino acids: CASSSRGGPYEQYF. CDR3 coding DNA: TGTGCCAGCAGTTCCAGAGGGGGCCCTTACGAGCAGTACTTC.

The V gene is TRBV28, the J gene TRBJ2-7; D remains unclear. CDR3 size: 16 residues. Deletions cut 9 bases from V and 2 bases from J, with 23 bases between. Germline-derived CDR1 and CDR2 are MDHEN and SYDVKM. In nucleotides, the CDR3 is TGTGCCAGTCACGGGCCGGACCCCAGTTCGGCCTACGAGCAGTACTTC. Its translation is CASHGPDPSSAYEQYF. Supplemented by reference TRBV28 and TRBJ2-7, the full variable domain reads DVKVTQSSRYLVKRTGEKVFLECVQDMDHENMFWYRQDPGLGLRLIYFSYDVKMKEKGDIPEGYSVSREKKERFSLILESASTNQTSMYLCASHGPDPSSAYEQYFGPGTRLTVT.

This chain joins TRBV5-1 and TRBJ1-1; the D gene is possibly TRBD1 (5 bases). Germline-derived CDR1 and CDR2 are SGHRS and YFSETQ. Trimming removed 4 bases from V and 10 bases from J, with 20 bases in between. The CDR3 runs to 14 residues. The CDR3 spells CASSPIDSLGSAFF. CDR3 coding DNA: TGCGCCAGCAGCCCTATCGACAGTTTAGGTTCAGCTTTCTTT. Full variable domain (missing parts from reference TRBV5-1 and TRBJ1-1): KAGVTQTPRYLIKTRGQQVTLSCSPISGHRSVSWYQQTPGQGLQFLFEYFSETQRNKGNFPGRFSGRQFSNSRSEMNVSTLELGDSALYLCASSPIDSLGSAFFGQGTRLTVV.

The rearrangement uses TRBV10-2 and TRBJ1-2; D perhaps matches TRBD1 (5 bases). V dropped 5 bases and J dropped 2 bases, with 9 bases sitting between them. The CDR3 runs to 13 residues. Looked up from germline, CDR1 is WSHSY and CDR2 is SAAADI. The CDR3 DNA reads TGCGCCAGCAGTAGACAGAGGAACTATGGCTACACCTTC. Protein sequence: CASSRQRNYGYTF.

The chain joins TRBV19 to TRBJ2-3, with D unclear. Trimming pared 6 bases from V and 5 bases from J, leaving 6 bases between. Looked up from germline, CDR1 is LNHDA and CDR2 is SQIVND (reference sequence). The CDR3 has 11 amino acids. CDR3 bases: TGTGCCAGTAGAGGGTTAGATACGCAGTATTTT. It specifies CASRGLDTQYF.